This TCR beta chain was identified during a study of glioma-infiltrating T cells after dendritic cell vaccination. Looking at the study overall: Between the early 2000s and the early 2010s, patients got autologous tumor lysate-pulsed dendritic cell vaccines.

The PCR used 60 V beta and 13 J beta primers. TCRdb keeps only in-frame clones here, not all; method: immunoSEQ multiplex PCR. The sample holds roughly 100,000 clones, about 83% seen once. Fresh-frozen tumor tissue and more than two years of survival data were available for all. V was pared by 1 base and J by 6 bases, with 11 bases between. CDR1 and CDR2 from the germline V gene are SGHDT and YYEEEE. The CDR3 runs 14 residues. This clonotype was sampled from a human donor with glioblastoma. This material consisted of blood, taken before dendritic cell vaccination. The chain is built from TRBV5-6 and TRBJ1-5; unclear D gene. CDR3 protein: CASSLIGRGQPQHF. The DNA of the CDR3 is TGTGCCAGCAGCTTGATCGGGAGAGGTCAGCCCCAGCATTTT.